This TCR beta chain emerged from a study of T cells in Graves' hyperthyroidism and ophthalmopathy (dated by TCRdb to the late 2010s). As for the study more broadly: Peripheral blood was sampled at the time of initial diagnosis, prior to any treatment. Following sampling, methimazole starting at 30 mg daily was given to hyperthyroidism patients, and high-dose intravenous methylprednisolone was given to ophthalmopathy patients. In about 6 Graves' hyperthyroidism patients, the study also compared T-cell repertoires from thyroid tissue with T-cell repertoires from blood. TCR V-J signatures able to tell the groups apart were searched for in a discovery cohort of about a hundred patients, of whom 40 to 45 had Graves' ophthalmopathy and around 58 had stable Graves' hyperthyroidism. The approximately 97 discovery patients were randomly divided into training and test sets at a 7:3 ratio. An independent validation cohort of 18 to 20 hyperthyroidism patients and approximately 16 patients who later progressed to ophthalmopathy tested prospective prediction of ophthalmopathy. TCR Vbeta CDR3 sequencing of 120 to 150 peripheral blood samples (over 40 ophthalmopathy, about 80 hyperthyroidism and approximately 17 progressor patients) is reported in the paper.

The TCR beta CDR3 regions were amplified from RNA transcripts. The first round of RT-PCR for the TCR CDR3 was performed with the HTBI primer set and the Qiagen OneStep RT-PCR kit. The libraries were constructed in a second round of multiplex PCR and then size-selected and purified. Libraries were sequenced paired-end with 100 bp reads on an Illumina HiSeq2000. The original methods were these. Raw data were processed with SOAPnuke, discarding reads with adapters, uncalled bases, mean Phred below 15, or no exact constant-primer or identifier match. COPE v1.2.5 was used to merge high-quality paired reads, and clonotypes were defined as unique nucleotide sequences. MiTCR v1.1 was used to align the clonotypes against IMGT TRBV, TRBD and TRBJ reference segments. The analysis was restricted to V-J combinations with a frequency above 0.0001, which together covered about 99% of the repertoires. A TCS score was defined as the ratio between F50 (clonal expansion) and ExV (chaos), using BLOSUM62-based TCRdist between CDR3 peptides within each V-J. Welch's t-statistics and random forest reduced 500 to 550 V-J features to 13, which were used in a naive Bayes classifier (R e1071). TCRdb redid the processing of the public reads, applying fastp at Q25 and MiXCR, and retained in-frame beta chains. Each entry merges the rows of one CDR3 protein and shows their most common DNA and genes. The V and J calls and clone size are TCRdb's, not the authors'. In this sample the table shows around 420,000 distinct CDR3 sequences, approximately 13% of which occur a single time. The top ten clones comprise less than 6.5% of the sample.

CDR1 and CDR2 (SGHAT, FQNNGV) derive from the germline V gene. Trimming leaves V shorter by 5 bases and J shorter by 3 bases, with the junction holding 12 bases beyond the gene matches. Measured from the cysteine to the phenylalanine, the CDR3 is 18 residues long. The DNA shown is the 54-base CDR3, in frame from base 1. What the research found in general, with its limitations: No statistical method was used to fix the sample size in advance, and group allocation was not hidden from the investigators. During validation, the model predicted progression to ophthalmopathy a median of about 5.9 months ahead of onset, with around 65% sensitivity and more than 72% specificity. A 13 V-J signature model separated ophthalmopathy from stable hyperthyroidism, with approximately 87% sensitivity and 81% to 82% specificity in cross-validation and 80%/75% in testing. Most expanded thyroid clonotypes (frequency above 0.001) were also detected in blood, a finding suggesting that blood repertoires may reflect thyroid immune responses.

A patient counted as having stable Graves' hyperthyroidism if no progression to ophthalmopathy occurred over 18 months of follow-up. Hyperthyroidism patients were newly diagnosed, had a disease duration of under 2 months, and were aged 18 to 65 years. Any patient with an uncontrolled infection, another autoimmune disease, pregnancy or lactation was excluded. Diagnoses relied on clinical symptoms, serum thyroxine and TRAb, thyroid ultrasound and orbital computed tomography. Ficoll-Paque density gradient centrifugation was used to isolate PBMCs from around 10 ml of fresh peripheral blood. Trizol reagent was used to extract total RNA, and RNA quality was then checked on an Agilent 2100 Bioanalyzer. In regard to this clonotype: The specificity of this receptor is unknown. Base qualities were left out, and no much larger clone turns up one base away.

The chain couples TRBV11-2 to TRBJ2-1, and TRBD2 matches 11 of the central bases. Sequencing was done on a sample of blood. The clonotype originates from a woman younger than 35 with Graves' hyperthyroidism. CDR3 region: CASSLTSGLADHYNEQFF. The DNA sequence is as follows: TGTGCCAGCAGCCTAACCTCGGGACTAGCGGACCACTACAATGAGCAGTTCTTC.